This T cell receptor (beta chain) was profiled in a study of T cell repertoires in cytomegalovirus infection. Study details: Epitope selection comprised recently identified HLA-C-restricted CMV epitopes and well-studied HLA-B-restricted CMV epitopes. CMV infection plus the matching HLA type was flagged by public TCR beta signatures.

TCRdb independently ran MiXCR on the reads; one entry per CDR3 protein. The sample lists 350,000 to 400,000 distinct CDR3 sequences; about a third were seen once. This CDR3 comprises 13 residues. Germline loops: CDR1 MNHEY, CDR2 SVGAGI. V lost 6 bases, J lost 8 bases, and 16 bases lay in between. At least ten counts were recorded for this clonotype. Its antigen remains unknown. Study conclusions and caveats: Ex vivo responses were dominated by HLA-C-restricted CMV-specific TCR beta clonotypes.

The source of this sequence is a human donor in good health (CMV status not recorded). Some clones in this sample may be carry-over from other donors' samples. This specimen consisted of cultured PBMCs, obtained from culture after CMV antigen stimulation. The rearrangement links TRBV6-5 to TRBJ1-2; possibly TRBD1 for D (5 bases). CDR3 DNA: TGTGCCAGCAGGGGGGGAAATCAACGGGGCTACACCTTC. It codes for CASRGGNQRGYTF.